The text below deals with one T cell receptor beta chain. Per the germline V gene, CDR1 is SGHDT and CDR2 is YYEEEE. This CDR3 region has 16 residues. V gave up 1 base and J gave up 1 base; unmatched junction bases: 5. These data belong to a study of blood T cell repertoires in COVID-19. Turning to the study itself: Both acute and convalescent COVID-19 samples were obtained from the United States, Italy and Spain. The analysed material was cDNA or gDNA that came from T cells, B-cell-depleted T cells, or PBMCs.

Original processing methods: The assay estimated nucleated cells by amplifying reference gene primers. TCRdb's table, derived via immunoSEQ multiplex PCR, lists solely in-frame clones and lacks some. D and trimming were read from the DNA, whereas the V and J calls and clone size are those reported in that table. The sample includes about 250,000 clones, 80% to 90% of them seen just once. This chain connects TRBV5-6 to TRBJ1-5, with TRBD1 matching 7 bases. The material sequenced was peripheral blood. The clonotype comes from a woman between 35 and 50 years old who had recovered from COVID-19. The CDR3 DNA is TGTGCCAGCAGCTTGAACAGGGGACAGAGCAATCAGCCCCAGCATTTT. This gives the protein CASSLNRGQSNQPQHF.